The 11 T cell receptor beta chains listed next were all sequenced from one sample in a study of radiation and T cells in renal cell carcinoma. Only in-frame clones appear in the TCRdb table, and some are missing; sequencing was by immunoSEQ multiplex PCR. The sample consists of 100,000 to 150,000 clones, 81% of them appearing once. Specified time point: blood 2 weeks post-SBRT. Documented treatment: 15 Gy SBRT to primary tumor, nephrectomy 4 weeks later. The material sequenced was blood, taken from a patient whose treatment included radiotherapy and nephrectomy. All receptors derive from a man aged 45 to 65 with renal cell carcinoma.

V is TRBV5-1 and J is TRBJ2-7; 9 bases agree with TRBD2. The CDR3 is made up of 14 amino acids. The V segment lost 0 bases and the J segment 7 bases; nucleotides outside the gene matches: 5. Germline V gives CDR1 SGHRS, CDR2 YFSETQ. The CDR3 sequence: CASSLVAGVGEQYF. CDR3 nucleotide sequence: TGCGCCAGCAGCTTGGTAGCGGGAGTGGGTGAGCAGTACTTC.

This clone was observed a single time. The gene calls are TRBV5-1 and TRBJ1-6; 9 nucleotides line up with TRBD1. Looked up from germline, CDR1 is SGHRS and CDR2 is YFSETQ. The CDR3 contains 15 residues. After removal of 4 bases from V and 8 bases from J, the junction contained 7 bases not matched to a gene. For the CDR3, the DNA is TGCGCCAGCAGCAGCCGGGACAGGGTCGATTCACCCCTCCACTTT. Translated: CASSSRDRVDSPLHF. The full variable domain, rest sourced from reference TRBV5-1 and TRBJ1-6, is KAGVTQTPRYLIKTRGQQVTLSCSPISGHRSVSWYQQTPGQGLQFLFEYFSETQRNKGNFPGRFSGRQFSNSRSEMNVSTLELGDSALYLCASSSRDRVDSPLHFGNGTRLTVT.

Here the CDR3 DNA reads TGTGCCAGCAGCTTACGGCAGGGGGCTTTTTCCGAGCAGTACTTC. Residues: CASSLRQGAFSEQYF. This chain uses TRBV5-4 with TRBJ2-7; 8 positions agree with TRBD1. This CDR3 has 15 residues. Germline V lookup: CDR1 SGHNT, CDR2 YYREEE (reference sequence). V shed 2 bases, J shed 6 bases, and the junction held 10 bases outside the gene matches.

J is TRBJ2-3 and V is TRBV19, with 7 positions matching TRBD1. CDR1 is LNHDA, CDR2 SQIVND, per germline (reference sequence). The length of the CDR3 is 14 residues. Germline trimming cut 0 bases from V and 6 bases from J; bases unmatched to any gene: 3. The CDR3 region has the DNA TGTGCCAGTAGTATAGATCAGGGGGTGGATACGCAGTATTTT. It is translated as CASSIDQGVDTQYF.

This chain uses TRBV7-2 with TRBJ2-1; D tentatively fits TRBD1 or TRBD2 (5 bases each). Trimming removed 6 bases from V and 5 bases from J, with 17 bases in between. This CDR3 contains 15 residues. Germline V CDR1 and CDR2: SGHTA, FQGNSA. The CDR3 sequence: CASRGVGQGDNEQFF. The DNA of the CDR3 is TGTGCCAGCAGGGGAGTCGGGCAGGGAGACAATGAGCAGTTCTTC.

The J gene is TRBJ1-5, the V gene TRBV6-5; no clear D. V shed 7 bases and J shed 2 bases, with 6 bases lying between them. Germline V gene data show CDR1 as MNHEY and CDR2 as SVGAGI. The CDR3 is made up of 12 amino acids. CDR3 in amino acids: CASKTGNQPQHF. CDR3 in DNA: TGTGCCAGCAAGACCGGCAATCAGCCCCAGCATTTT.

The J gene is TRBJ2-7, the V gene TRBV2, with D tentatively TRBD2 (5 bases). Germline assignment: CDR1 SNHLY and CDR2 FYNNEI. This CDR3 is built from 14 residues. With 9 bases removed from V and 6 bases from J, the gap between germline ends came to 21 bases. The CDR3 nucleotides read TGTGCCAGGCAGTCGGCCCCAGGTGGGAGCGAGCAGTACTTC. Translation gives CARQSAPGGSEQYF.

The V and J genes are TRBV30 and TRBJ2-1, with 7 bases identical to TRBD2. Germline loops: CDR1 GTSNPN, CDR2 SVGIG (reference sequence). Trimming cost V 1 base and J 8 bases; bases outside gene matches: 14. The CDR3 length is 16 residues. The CDR3, as DNA: TGTGCCTGGAGTGCCCCCCGTCGAGGGAGGGTCGATGAGCAGTTCTTC. Translated, it gives CAWSAPRRGRVDEQFF.

The V call is TRBV5-6, the J call TRBJ1-5; D perhaps matches TRBD1 (5 bases). V gave up 4 bases and J gave up 7 bases, with 21 bases separating them. The length of the CDR3 is 16 residues. Looked up from germline, CDR1 is SGHDT and CDR2 is YYEEEE. CDR3 protein: CASSTTQGSLRQPQHF. CDR3 DNA sequence: TGTGCCAGCAGCACTACCCAGGGTTCCCTTCGGCAGCCCCAGCATTTT.

In DNA, the CDR3 is TGTGCCTGGGGCCGAACTCTGGGTAATTCACCCCTCCACTTT. This translates into CAWGRTLGNSPLHF. This chain joins TRBV30 and TRBJ1-6; D is ambiguous. The germline V gene has CDR1 GTSNPN and CDR2 SVGIG (reference sequence). The length of the CDR3 is 14 residues. V gave up 5 bases and J gave up 6 bases, with 14 bases separating them.

The chain has TRBV5-1 and TRBJ2-3; D unclear. This CDR3 is 11 amino acids long. V lost 4 bases and J 5 bases, leaving 5 bases between the germline ends. Germline V gene sequence: CDR1 SGHRS, CDR2 YFSETQ. The CDR3 reads CASSREDTQYF. CDR3 coding DNA: TGCGCCAGCAGCAGGGAAGATACGCAGTATTTT.